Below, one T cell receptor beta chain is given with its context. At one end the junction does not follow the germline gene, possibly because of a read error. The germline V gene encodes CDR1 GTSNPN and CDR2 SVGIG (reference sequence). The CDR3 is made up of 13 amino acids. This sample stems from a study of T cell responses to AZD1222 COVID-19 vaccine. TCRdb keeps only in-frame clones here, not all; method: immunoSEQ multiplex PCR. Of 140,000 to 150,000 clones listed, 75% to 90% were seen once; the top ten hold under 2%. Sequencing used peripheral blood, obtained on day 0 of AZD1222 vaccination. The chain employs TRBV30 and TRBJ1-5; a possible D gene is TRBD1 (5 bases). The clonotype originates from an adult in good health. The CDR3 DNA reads TGTGCCTGGAGTCAGGGAAGCAGTCAGCCCCAGCATTTT. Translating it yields CAWSQGSSQPQHF.